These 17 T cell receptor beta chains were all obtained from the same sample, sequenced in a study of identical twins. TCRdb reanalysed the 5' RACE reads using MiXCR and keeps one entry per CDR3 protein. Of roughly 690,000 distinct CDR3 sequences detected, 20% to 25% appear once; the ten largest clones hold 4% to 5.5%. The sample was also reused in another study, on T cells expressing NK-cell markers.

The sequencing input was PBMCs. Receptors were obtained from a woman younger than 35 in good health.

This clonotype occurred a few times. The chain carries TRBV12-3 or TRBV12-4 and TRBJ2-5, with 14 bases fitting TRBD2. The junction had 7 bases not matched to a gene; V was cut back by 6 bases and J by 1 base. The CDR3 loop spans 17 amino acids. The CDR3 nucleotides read TGTGCCAGCAGCCACGGACTAGCGGGAGGTATCCAAGAGACCCAGTACTTC. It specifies CASSHGLAGGIQETQYF.

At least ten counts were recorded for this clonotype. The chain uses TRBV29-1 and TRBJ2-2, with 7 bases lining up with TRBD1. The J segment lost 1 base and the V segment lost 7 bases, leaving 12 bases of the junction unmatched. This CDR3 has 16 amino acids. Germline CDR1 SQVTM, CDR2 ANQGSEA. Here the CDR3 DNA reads TGCAGCGGTTCCGGATTTGCAGGGGGGAACACCGGGGAGCTGTTTTTT. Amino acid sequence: CSGSGFAGGNTGELFF.

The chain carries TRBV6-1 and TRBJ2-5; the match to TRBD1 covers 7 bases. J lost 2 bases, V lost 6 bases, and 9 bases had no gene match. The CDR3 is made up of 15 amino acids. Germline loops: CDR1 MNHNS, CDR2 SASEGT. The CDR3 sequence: CASRGSWTGQETQYF. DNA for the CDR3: TGTGCCAGCAGGGGTTCTTGGACAGGTCAAGAGACCCAGTACTTC.

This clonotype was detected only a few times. CDR3 in amino acids: CASSYSRRYGYTF. The CDR3, as DNA: TGTGCCAGCAGTTACTCGCGGCGGTATGGCTACACCTTC. The chain couples TRBV6-5 to TRBJ1-2; no firm D call. This CDR3 spans 13 amino acids. V was trimmed by 0 bases and J by 5 bases, leaving 7 bases between them. CDR1 and CDR2 from the germline V gene are MNHEY and SVGAGI.

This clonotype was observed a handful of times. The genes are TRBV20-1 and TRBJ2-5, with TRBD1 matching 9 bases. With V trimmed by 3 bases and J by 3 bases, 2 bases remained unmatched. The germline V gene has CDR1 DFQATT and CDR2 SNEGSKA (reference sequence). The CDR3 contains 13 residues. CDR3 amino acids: CSASGQGKETQYF. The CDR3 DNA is TGCAGTGCTAGTGGACAGGGGAAAGAGACCCAGTACTTC.

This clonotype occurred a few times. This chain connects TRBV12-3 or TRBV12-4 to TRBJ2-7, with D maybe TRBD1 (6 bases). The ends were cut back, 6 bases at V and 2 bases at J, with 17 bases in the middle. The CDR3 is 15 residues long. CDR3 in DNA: TGTGCCAGCAGACGTACAGGGTCGGGCGCCTACGAGCAGTACTTC. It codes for CASRRTGSGAYEQYF.

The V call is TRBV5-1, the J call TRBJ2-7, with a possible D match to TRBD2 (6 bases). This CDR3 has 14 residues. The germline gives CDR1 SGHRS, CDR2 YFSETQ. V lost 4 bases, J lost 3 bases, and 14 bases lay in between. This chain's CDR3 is CASSHAGWDYEQYF. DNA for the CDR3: TGCGCCAGCAGCCACGCGGGGTGGGACTACGAGCAGTACTTC.

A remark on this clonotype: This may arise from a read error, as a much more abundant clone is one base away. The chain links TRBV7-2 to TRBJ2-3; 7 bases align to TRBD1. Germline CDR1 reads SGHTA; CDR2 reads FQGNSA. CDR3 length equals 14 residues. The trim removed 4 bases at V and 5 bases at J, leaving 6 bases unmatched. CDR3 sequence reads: CASSSRTGKDTQYF. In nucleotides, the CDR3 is TGTGCCAGCAGCTCCCGGACAGGCAAAGATACGCAGTATTTT.

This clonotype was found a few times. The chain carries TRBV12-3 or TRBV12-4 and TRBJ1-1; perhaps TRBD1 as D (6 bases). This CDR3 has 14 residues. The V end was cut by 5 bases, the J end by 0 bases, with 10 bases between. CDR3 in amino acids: CASSEYRVNTEAFF. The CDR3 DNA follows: TGTGCCAGCAGTGAGTACAGGGTGAACACTGAAGCTTTCTTT.

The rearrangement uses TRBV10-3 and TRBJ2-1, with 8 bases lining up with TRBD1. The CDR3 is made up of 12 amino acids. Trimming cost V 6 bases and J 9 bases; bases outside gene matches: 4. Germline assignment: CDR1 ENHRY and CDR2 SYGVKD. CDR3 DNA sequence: TGTGCCATCAGGACAGGGGTAGGTGAGCAGTTCTTC. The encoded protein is CAIRTGVGEQFF.

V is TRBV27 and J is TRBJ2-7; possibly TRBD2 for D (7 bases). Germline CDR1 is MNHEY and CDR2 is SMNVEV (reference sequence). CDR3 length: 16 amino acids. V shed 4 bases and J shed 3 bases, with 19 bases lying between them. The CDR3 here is CASSWPRGQGHYEQYF. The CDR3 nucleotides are TGTGCCAGCAGTTGGCCGCGGGGGCAGGGCCACTACGAGCAGTACTTC.

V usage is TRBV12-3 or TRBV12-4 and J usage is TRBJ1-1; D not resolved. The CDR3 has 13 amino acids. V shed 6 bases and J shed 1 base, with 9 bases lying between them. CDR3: CASRTRRNTEAFF. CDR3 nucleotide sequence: TGTGCCAGCAGGACGCGACGGAACACTGAAGCTTTCTTT.

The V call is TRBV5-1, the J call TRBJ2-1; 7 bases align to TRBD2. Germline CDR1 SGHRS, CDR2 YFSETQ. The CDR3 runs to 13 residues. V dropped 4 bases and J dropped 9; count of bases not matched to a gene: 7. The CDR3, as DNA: TGCGCCAGCAGCCCTCGAGGGGAGGGTGAGCAGTTCTTC. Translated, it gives CASSPRGEGEQFF. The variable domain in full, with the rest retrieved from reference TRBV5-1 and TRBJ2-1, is KAGVTQTPRYLIKTRGQQVTLSCSPISGHRSVSWYQQTPGQGLQFLFEYFSETQRNKGNFPGRFSGRQFSNSRSEMNVSTLELGDSALYLCASSPRGEGEQFFGPGTRLTVL.

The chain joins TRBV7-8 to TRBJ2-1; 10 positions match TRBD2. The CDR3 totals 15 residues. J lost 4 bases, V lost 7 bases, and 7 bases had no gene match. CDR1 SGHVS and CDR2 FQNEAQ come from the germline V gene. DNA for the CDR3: TGTGCCAGCATCCTAGCGGGAGTCACTTACAATGAGCAGTTCTTC. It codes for CASILAGVTYNEQFF.

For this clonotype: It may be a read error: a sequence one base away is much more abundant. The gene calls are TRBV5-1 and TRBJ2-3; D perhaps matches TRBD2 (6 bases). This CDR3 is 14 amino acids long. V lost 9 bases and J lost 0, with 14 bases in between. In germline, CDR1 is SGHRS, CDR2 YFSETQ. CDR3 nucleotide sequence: TGCGCCACCGGTAGCGGTCCTAGCACAGATACGCAGTATTTT. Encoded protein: CATGSGPSTDTQYF.

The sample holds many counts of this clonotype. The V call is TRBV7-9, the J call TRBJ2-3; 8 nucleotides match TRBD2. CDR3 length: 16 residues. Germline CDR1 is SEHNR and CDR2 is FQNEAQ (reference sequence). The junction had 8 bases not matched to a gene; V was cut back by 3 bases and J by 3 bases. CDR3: CASSFPSGRGTDTQYF. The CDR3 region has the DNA TGTGCCAGCAGCTTCCCAAGCGGGAGAGGGACAGATACGCAGTATTTT.

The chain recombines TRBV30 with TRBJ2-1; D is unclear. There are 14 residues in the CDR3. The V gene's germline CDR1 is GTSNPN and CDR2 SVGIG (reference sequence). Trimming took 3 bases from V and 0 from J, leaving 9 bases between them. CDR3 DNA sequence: TGTGCCTGGAGCGGTAGTAGCTCCTACAATGAGCAGTTCTTC. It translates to CAWSGSSSYNEQFF.